The 8 T cell receptor beta chains listed next were all sequenced from one sample in a study of blood T cell repertoires in COVID-19. Sequencing used immunoSEQ multiplex PCR; TCRdb keeps in-frame clones, though not all of them. The sample consists of about 500,000 clones, roughly 87% of them appearing once. Sequenced material: PBMCs or T cells enriched from blood (not recorded which). Receptor source: a young woman who had recovered from COVID-19.

The chain combines TRBV30 with TRBJ2-7, with TRBD2 matching 7 bases. The CDR3 totals 14 residues. Germline CDR1 is GTSNPN and CDR2 is SVGIG (reference sequence). V gave up 3 bases and J gave up 2 bases; unmatched junction bases: 7. The CDR3 DNA follows: TGTGCCTGGAGAGGGAGGGGCCCGACCTACGAGCAGTACTTC. Translation gives CAWRGRGPTYEQYF.

This chain joins TRBV5-6 and TRBJ1-1; the D gene is possibly TRBD1 (6 bases). The CDR3 has 14 residues. V shed 4 bases and J shed 7 bases, with 17 bases lying between them. Per germline, CDR1 SGHDT and CDR2 YYEEEE. The DNA for the CDR3 is TGTGCCAGCAGCGAGTGGACAGTTGCCGGTGAAGCTTTCTTT. As protein: CASSEWTVAGEAFF.

This chain links TRBV9 with TRBJ2-2; 7 bases map to TRBD2. There are 16 residues in the CDR3. The germline CDR1 and CDR2 sequences are SGDLS and YYNGEE. The V and J ends lost 1 base and 6 bases, in that order; junction bases with no gene match: 9. Written as DNA, the CDR3 is TGTGCCAGCAGCGTATTACCGGGAGGAGGGGCCGGGGAGCTGTTTTTT. Amino acid sequence: CASSVLPGGGAGELFF.

CDR3 coding DNA: TGTGCCAGCAGCGAGCGGGGGGGCACCGGGGAGCTGTTTTTT. Translated: CASSERGGTGELFF. This sequence joins TRBV6-4 and TRBJ2-2; TRBD2 aligns across 10 bases. After removal of 6 bases from V and 4 bases from J, the junction contained 2 bases not matched to a gene. Germline-derived CDR1 and CDR2 are MRHNA and SNTAGT. The CDR3 is 14 amino acids.

This chain connects TRBV18 to TRBJ2-7; the match to TRBD2 covers 9 bases. CDR3 length: 15 residues. Trimming at V came to 5 bases and at J to 1 base, leaving 6 bases not matched to a gene. Germline V CDR1 and CDR2: KGHSH, LQKENI. CDR3 sequence: CASSIAGDASYEQYF. As DNA, the CDR3 is TGTGCCAGCTCAATAGCGGGGGATGCTTCCTACGAGCAGTACTTC.

The J gene is TRBJ2-7, the V gene TRBV15; TRBD2 matches at 11 bases. This CDR3 is built from 19 residues. Looked up from germline, CDR1 is LNHNV and CDR2 is YYDKDF (reference sequence). V was pared by 0 bases and J by 0 bases, with 10 bases of the junction left unmatched. The CDR3 nucleotides read TGTGCCACCAGCAGAGATTTGGGGGCTAGCGGGGGGAGCTCCTACGAGCAGTACTTC. Translation: CATSRDLGASGGSSYEQYF. Drawing the rest from reference TRBV15 and TRBJ2-7, the complete variable domain is DAMVIQNPRYQVTQFGKPVTLSCSQTLNHNVMYWYQQKSSQAPKLLFHYYDKDFNNEADTPDNFQSRRPNTSFCFLDIRSPGLGDTAMYLCATSRDLGASGGSSYEQYFGPGTRLTVT.

This chain connects TRBV2 to TRBJ1-1; maybe TRBD1 (6 bases). The CDR3 consists of 13 residues. CDR1 is SNHLY and CDR2 is FYNNEI in the germline V gene. The germline V and J ends were trimmed by 6 bases and 5 bases, with 13 bases remaining between them. CDR3 sequence (DNA): TGTGCCAGCAGGGGGGCCCTATTGACTGAAGCTTTCTTT. It specifies CASRGALLTEAFF.

The V and J genes are TRBV5-1 and TRBJ1-2; D may be TRBD1 (6 bases). The V gene's germline CDR1 is SGHRS and CDR2 YFSETQ. The V and J ends lost 2 bases and 7 bases respectively, with 15 bases between them. The CDR3 runs to 14 residues. CDR3 DNA sequence: TGCGCCAGCAGCTTTCTCGACAGGAGGAGTGGCTACACCTTC. This encodes CASSFLDRRSGYTF.